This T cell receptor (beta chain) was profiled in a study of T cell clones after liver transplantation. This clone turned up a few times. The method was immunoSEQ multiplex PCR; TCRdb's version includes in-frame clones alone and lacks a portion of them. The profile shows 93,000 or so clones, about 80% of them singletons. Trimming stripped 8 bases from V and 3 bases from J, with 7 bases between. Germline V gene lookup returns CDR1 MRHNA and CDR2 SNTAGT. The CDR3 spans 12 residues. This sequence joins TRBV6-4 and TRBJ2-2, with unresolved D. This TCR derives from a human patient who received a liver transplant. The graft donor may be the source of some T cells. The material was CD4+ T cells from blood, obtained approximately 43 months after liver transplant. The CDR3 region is CASESHTGELFF. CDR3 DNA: TGTGCCAGCGAGTCGCACACCGGGGAGCTGTTTTTT.